This TCR beta chain was identified in a study of blood T cells in healthy people across ages. Using a J-beta primer mix together with a sample-barcoded 5' primer, a second PCR was run for about 6 to 12 cycles. Template switching added a 12-random-nucleotide identifier to every cDNA molecule. One entry per CDR3 protein, called by TCRdb with MiXCR from the 5' RACE reads. Found here are hundreds of thousands of distinct CDR3 sequences, under 45% of them singletons; the top ten hold approximately 19%. The length of the CDR3 is 15 residues. This clonotype has only a few counts. The sequence came from a man aged 55-75 years in good health. The chain couples TRBV21-1 to TRBJ2-7; TRBD1 is the table's D call, not checked against the DNA. TRBV21-1 is tagged as a pseudogene. Sequencing was performed on blood. CDR3 sequence (DNA): TGTGCCAGCAGCAACAGGGCTCCGGGGGCCTACGAGCAGTACTTC. Translated, it gives CASSNRAPGAYEQYF.